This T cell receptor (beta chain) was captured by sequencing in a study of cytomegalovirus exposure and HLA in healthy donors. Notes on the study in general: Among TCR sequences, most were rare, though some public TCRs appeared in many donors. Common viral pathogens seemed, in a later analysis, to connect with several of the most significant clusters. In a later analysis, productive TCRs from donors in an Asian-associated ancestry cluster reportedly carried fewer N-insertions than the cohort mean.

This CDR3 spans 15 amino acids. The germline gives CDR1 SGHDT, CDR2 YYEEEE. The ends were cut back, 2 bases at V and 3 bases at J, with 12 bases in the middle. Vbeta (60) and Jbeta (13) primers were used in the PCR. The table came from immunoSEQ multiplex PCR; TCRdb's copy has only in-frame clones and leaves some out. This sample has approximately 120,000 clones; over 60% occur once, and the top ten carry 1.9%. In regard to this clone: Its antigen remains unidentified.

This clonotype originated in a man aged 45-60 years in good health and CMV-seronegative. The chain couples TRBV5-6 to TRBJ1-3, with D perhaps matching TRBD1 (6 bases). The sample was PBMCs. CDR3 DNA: TGTGCCAGCAGCTTCCGGGGGGCGAATGGAAACACCATATATTTT. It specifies CASSFRGANGNTIYF.